This T cell receptor beta chain was recorded in a study of blood T cell repertoires in COVID-19. As for the study in general: Researchers got acute and convalescent COVID-19 samples from the United States, Italy and Spain.

Participants were aged about 18 to 100 years, lived in around 25 US areas, and enrolled virtually. In Cohort 3, a recovered donor had either two negative PCRs, clearance, or symptom resolution. The method was immunoSEQ multiplex PCR; TCRdb's version includes in-frame clones alone and lacks a portion of them. The sample consists of 490,000 or so clones, approximately 86% of them appearing once. The CDR3 runs to 14 residues. The J segment lost 5 bases and the V segment lost 5 bases, leaving 4 bases of the junction unmatched. Per the germline V gene, CDR1 is KGHDR and CDR2 is SFDVKD. This chain links TRBV24-1 with TRBJ1-5; 8 bases line up with TRBD1. The sequence derives from a woman aged 60 to 75 who had recovered from COVID-19. Sequences were obtained from PBMCs or T cells enriched from blood (not recorded which). The CDR3 sequence is CATSGTGYYQPQHF. CDR3 nucleotide sequence: TGTGCCACCAGTGGGACAGGGTACTATCAGCCCCAGCATTTT.